A single sample is the source of the 21 T cell receptor beta chains below, sequenced in a study of CD8+ T cells in alopecia areata. Extraction and reverse transcription of RNA yielded cDNA as the sequencing template. Profiled with immunoSEQ multiplex PCR; TCRdb holds only in-frame clones, not every one. The sample yields almost 250,000 clones, around two thirds seen once. The specimen was CD4+ T cells sorted from blood, collected at week 0. The source is a human donor with alopecia areata.

V and J are TRBV11-2 and TRBJ2-7, with TRBD2 identical over 10 bases. The CDR3 is made up of 16 amino acids. CDR1 and CDR2 (germline): SGHAT, FQNNGV. V was clipped by 1 base and J by 4 bases; unmatched bases: 7. CDR3 sequence reads: CASSLGLAGAKYEQYF. The CDR3 DNA sequence: TGTGCCAGCAGCTTAGGGCTAGCGGGGGCCAAGTACGAGCAGTACTTC.

The gene calls are TRBV5-4 and TRBJ2-1; TRBD1 might be the D (6 bases). Deletions cut 4 bases from V and 5 bases from J, with 16 bases between. Germline assignment: CDR1 SGHNT and CDR2 YYREEE (reference sequence). CDR3 size: 15 residues. The CDR3 DNA follows: TGTGCCAGCAGCCCGAGGGTAGGGGGAGACAATGAGCAGTTCTTC. This codes for CASSPRVGGDNEQFF.

The chain combines TRBV7-2 with TRBJ1-2; TRBD1 matches at 8 bases. Per the germline V gene, CDR1 is SGHTA and CDR2 is FQGNSA. V was pared by 8 bases and J by 7 bases, with 18 bases of the junction left unmatched. There are 16 residues in the CDR3. The CDR3 sequence: CASASSQGAQEAGYTF. As DNA, the CDR3 is TGTGCCAGCGCAAGCTCCCAGGGGGCGCAGGAGGCTGGCTACACCTTC.

The chain uses TRBV6-5 and TRBJ2-5; a weak D match, TRBD1 (6 bases). Trimming stripped 2 bases from V and 3 bases from J, with 10 bases between. The CDR3 has 14 residues. Looked up from germline, CDR1 is MNHEY and CDR2 is SVGAGI. CDR3: CASSYIGQKETQYF. Here the CDR3 DNA reads TGTGCCAGCAGTTACATAGGACAGAAAGAGACCCAGTACTTC.

The chain combines TRBV4-1 with TRBJ2-3; D is unresolved. Germline V gene data show CDR1 as MGHRA and CDR2 as YSYEKL. This CDR3 has 13 amino acids. The V and J ends lost 5 bases and 3 bases respectively, with 9 bases between them. CDR3 residues: CASSSLGTDTQYF. CDR3 bases: TGCGCCAGCAGCTCCTTAGGGACAGATACGCAGTATTTT.

This clone was counted a single time. The chain carries TRBV29-1 and TRBJ2-3, with TRBD2 matching over 9 bases. Germline V gene sequence: CDR1 SQVTM, CDR2 ANQGSEA. V shed 3 bases, J shed 2 bases, and the junction held 6 bases outside the gene matches. This CDR3 has 15 residues. The CDR3 region has the DNA TGCAGCGTTGACTGGCGGGGGGGAAACACAGATACGCAGTATTTT. Its protein is CSVDWRGGNTDTQYF.

This chain uses TRBV30 with TRBJ2-3, with D possibly matching TRBD2 (5 bases). This CDR3 is built from 15 residues. Germline-derived CDR1 and CDR2 are GTSNPN and SVGIG (reference sequence). Trimming cost V 0 bases and J 10 bases, with 20 bases left between them. This CDR3 is CAWSVGLASNSAQYF. The CDR3 DNA reads as TGTGCCTGGAGTGTAGGCCTAGCTTCGAACAGCGCGCAGTATTTT.

The chain recombines TRBV6-6 with TRBJ2-1, with TRBD1 identical over 7 bases. Per the germline V gene, CDR1 is MNHNY and CDR2 is SVGAGI (reference sequence). The V and J ends lost 0 bases and 5 bases, in that order; junction bases with no gene match: 7. CDR3 length: 16 residues. The CDR3 nucleotides are TGTGCCAGCAGTTACTCTTTACAGGGGATCAACAATGAGCAGTTCTTC. This translates into CASSYSLQGINNEQFF.

V and J are TRBV5-1 and TRBJ2-7; 8 positions match TRBD1. The germline CDR1 and CDR2 sequences are SGHRS and YFSETQ. The CDR3 has 14 residues. The J segment lost 6 bases and the V segment lost 3 bases, leaving 8 bases of the junction unmatched. In nucleotides, the CDR3 is TGCGCCAGCAGCTCAGGACAGGGACAGTCCGAGCAGTACTTC. It is translated as CASSSGQGQSEQYF. The full variable domain, rest sourced from reference TRBV5-1 and TRBJ2-7, is KAGVTQTPRYLIKTRGQQVTLSCSPISGHRSVSWYQQTPGQGLQFLFEYFSETQRNKGNFPGRFSGRQFSNSRSEMNVSTLELGDSALYLCASSSGQGQSEQYFGPGTRLTVT.

This chain connects TRBV30 to TRBJ1-1, with D unclear. Germline CDR1 and CDR2: GTSNPN and SVGIG (reference sequence). This CDR3 is 13 amino acids long. V lost 0 bases and J lost 1, with 6 bases in between. The CDR3, as DNA: TGTGCCTGGAGTGTACAATGGAACACTGAAGCTTTCTTT. This gives the protein CAWSVQWNTEAFF.

This chain uses TRBV29-1 with TRBJ2-7; D perhaps matches TRBD1 (5 bases). Trimming cost V 4 bases and J 7 bases, with 14 bases left between them. Germline V gives CDR1 SQVTM, CDR2 ANQGSEA. This CDR3 contains 12 residues. The CDR3 coding sequence is TGCAGCGTTGCCAGGGCTCAAGGAGAGCAGTACTTC. Protein sequence: CSVARAQGEQYF.

CDR3 sequence: CASREAKRDEQFF. The CDR3 DNA sequence: TGTGCCAGTCGGGAGGCAAAAAGGGATGAGCAGTTCTTC. The rearrangement uses TRBV6-5 and TRBJ2-1, with TRBD2 matching 7 bases. CDR1 and CDR2 (germline): MNHEY, SVGAGI. The CDR3 is made up of 13 amino acids. V lost 9 bases, J lost 8 bases, and 10 bases stayed unmatched.

This clone was found a few times. The V gene is TRBV2, the J gene TRBJ1-2; D is possibly TRBD1 (5 bases). The CDR3 covers 12 residues. Trimming removed 4 bases at V and 4 bases at J, with 7 bases between. Germline CDR1 and CDR2: SNHLY and FYNNEI. The CDR3 bases are TGTGCCAGCAGTGGACAGCGCTATGGCTACACCTTC. This codes for CASSGQRYGYTF.

This chain joins TRBV12-5 and TRBJ1-5; TRBD1 matches at 10 bases. This CDR3 spans 15 amino acids. The germline V gene encodes CDR1 LGHNT and CDR2 FRNRAP. V shed 6 bases and J 2 bases; nucleotides not matched to a gene: 4. CDR3: CASGQGTGGNQPQHF. DNA of the CDR3: TGTGCTAGTGGACAAGGGACAGGGGGCAATCAGCCCCAGCATTTT.

The chain uses TRBV30 and TRBJ1-2, with D unclear. CDR3 length: 12 amino acids. Germline V CDR1 and CDR2: GTSNPN, SVGIG (reference sequence). CDR3 sequence: CALRGVSYGYTF. The CDR3 bases are TGTGCACTCCGCGGAGTTAGCTATGGCTACACCTTC. Complete variable domain (other parts from reference TRBV30 and TRBJ1-2): SQTIHQWPATLVQPVGSPLSLECTVEGTSNPNLYWYRQAAGRGLQLLFYSVGIGQISSEVPQNLSASRPQDRQFILSSKKLLLSDSGFYLCALRGVSYGYTFGSGTRLTVV.

This chain links TRBV29-1 with TRBJ2-7; TRBD2 might be the D (8 bases). The CDR3 length is 14 residues. Per germline, CDR1 SQVTM and CDR2 ANQGSEA. V was clipped by 6 bases and J by 1 base, with 16 bases between them. CDR3 in DNA: TGCAGCGTCGCGGGGGGACAGACTTCCTACGAGCAGTACTTC. It is translated as CSVAGGQTSYEQYF.

The chain links TRBV9 to TRBJ2-7; 8 bases match TRBD1. The germline CDR1 and CDR2 sequences are SGDLS and YYNGEE. V trimming: 3 bases; J trimming: 6 bases; junction bases outside the gene matches: 14. The CDR3 consists of 16 residues. The CDR3 DNA reads TGTGCCAGCAGCGGGTCGACCAAGGACAGGGACAGCGAGCAGTACTTC. Protein: CASSGSTKDRDSEQYF.

This clone was counted only a few times. This rearrangement joins TRBV9 to TRBJ2-1; the D gene is possibly TRBD1 (5 bases). The CDR3 totals 13 residues. The V gene lost 4 bases and the J gene lost 10 bases, with 15 bases spanning the gap. CDR1 is SGDLS and CDR2 is YYNGEE in the germline V gene. CDR3 amino acids: CASSKGPKWEQFF. The CDR3 DNA reads TGTGCCAGCAGCAAGGGGCCTAAATGGGAGCAGTTCTTC.

The V gene is TRBV18, the J gene TRBJ1-4; the D is unclear. V was clipped by 3 bases and J by 8 bases, with 10 bases between them. From germline, CDR1 is KGHSH and CDR2 LQKENI. The CDR3 runs 13 residues. Written as DNA, the CDR3 is TGTGCCAGCTCACCGCAACATGAGGAAAAACTGTTTTTT. It encodes CASSPQHEEKLFF.

The J gene is TRBJ1-1, the V gene TRBV29-1, with D possibly being TRBD1 (5 bases). The CDR3 runs 12 residues. Germline CDR1 reads SQVTM; CDR2 reads ANQGSEA. The CDR3 reads CSPGLANTEAFF. CDR3 bases: TGCAGTCCAGGGTTAGCGAACACTGAAGCTTTCTTT.

This sequence joins TRBV6-5 and TRBJ1-2; no definite D call. V was trimmed by 3 bases and J by 4 bases, leaving 9 bases between them. This CDR3 has 13 residues. Germline V gene lookup returns CDR1 MNHEY and CDR2 SVGAGI. The CDR3 DNA reads TGTGCCAGCAGTTATTCCTTCGGCTATGGCTACACCTTC. Its translation is CASSYSFGYGYTF.